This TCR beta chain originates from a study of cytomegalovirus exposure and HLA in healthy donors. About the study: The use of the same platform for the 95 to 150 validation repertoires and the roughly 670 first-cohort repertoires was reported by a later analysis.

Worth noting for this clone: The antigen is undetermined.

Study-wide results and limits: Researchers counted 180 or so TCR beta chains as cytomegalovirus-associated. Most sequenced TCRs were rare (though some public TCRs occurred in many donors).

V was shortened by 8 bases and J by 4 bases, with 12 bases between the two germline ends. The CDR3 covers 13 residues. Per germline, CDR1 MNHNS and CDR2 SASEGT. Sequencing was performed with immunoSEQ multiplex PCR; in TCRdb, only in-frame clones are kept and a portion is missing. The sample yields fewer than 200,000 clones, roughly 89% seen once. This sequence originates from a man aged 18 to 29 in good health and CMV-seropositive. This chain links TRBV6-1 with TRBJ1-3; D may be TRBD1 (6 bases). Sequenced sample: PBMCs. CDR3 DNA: TGTGCCAGCCTTCGGACAGAGGGAAACACCATATATTTT. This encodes CASLRTEGNTIYF.